The 10 T cell receptor beta chains below all came from one sample that was sequenced in a study of cytomegalovirus exposure and HLA in healthy donors. PCR primers comprised 60 Vbeta and 13 Jbeta primers. Assay used: immunoSEQ multiplex PCR; TCRdb lists only in-frame clones, some missing. The table includes some 150,000 clones, about 69% detected once. Sample: PBMCs. All receptors come from a human donor in good health.

This clone appeared a single time. This chain's CDR3 is CASSQVAGGRGTQYF. CDR3 bases: TGCGCCAGCAGCCAAGTGGCGGGGGGGCGGGGGACCCAGTACTTC. The chain is built from TRBV4-1 and TRBJ2-5; 9 bases agree with TRBD2. The V gene end was trimmed by 1 base and the J gene end by 7 bases; junction bases not matched to a gene: 7. This CDR3 is built from 15 residues. The V gene's germline CDR1 is MGHRA and CDR2 YSYEKL.

The sample holds a few counts of this clone. The rearrangement uses TRBV7-9 and TRBJ1-1, with D maybe TRBD1 (5 bases). CDR1 and CDR2 from the germline V gene are SEHNR and FQNEAQ (reference sequence). Trimming cost V 10 bases and J 6 bases, with 15 bases left between them. The CDR3 sequence is 12 residues long. Written as DNA, the CDR3 is TGTGCCACCCAATTAACGGGGGCTGAAGCTTTCTTT. It is translated as CATQLTGAEAFF.

The chain has TRBV7-2 and TRBJ1-1; 8 bases align to TRBD1. The CDR3 totals 15 residues. The V gene's germline CDR1 is SGHTA and CDR2 FQGNSA. The junction had 5 bases not matched to a gene; V was cut back by 5 bases and J by 0 bases. The DNA for the CDR3 is TGTGCCAGCAGCCCATTGACAGGGGTGAACACTGAAGCTTTCTTT. This gives the protein CASSPLTGVNTEAFF.

The chain couples TRBV2 to TRBJ2-1, with TRBD2 as a possible D gene (6 bases). The germline V and J ends were trimmed by 4 bases and 8 bases, with 18 bases remaining between them. This CDR3 is 15 amino acids long. CDR1 SNHLY and CDR2 FYNNEI come from the germline V gene. In DNA form, the CDR3 reads TGTGCCAGCAGTGGATCTAGTCTAGCGCGAGATGAGCAGTTCTTC. It encodes CASSGSSLARDEQFF.

The V gene is TRBV4-1, the J gene TRBJ1-5, with 10 bases lining up with TRBD1. V trimming: 5 bases; J trimming: 0 bases; junction bases outside the gene matches: 4. The CDR3 is 16 residues long. From germline, CDR1 is MGHRA and CDR2 YSYEKL. The CDR3 spells CASSKGQGGSNQPQHF. In DNA, the CDR3 is TGCGCCAGCAGCAAAGGACAGGGGGGTAGCAATCAGCCCCAGCATTTT.

The genes are TRBV7-8 and TRBJ1-1, with 8 bases fitting TRBD1. The germline V gene encodes CDR1 SGHVS and CDR2 FQNEAQ. There are 14 residues in the CDR3. J lost 4 bases, V lost 5 bases, and 6 bases had no gene match. The CDR3 reads CASSPRTGLTEAFF. The CDR3 nucleotides are TGTGCCAGCAGCCCTAGGACAGGGCTCACTGAAGCTTTCTTT.

The chain employs TRBV11-2 and TRBJ2-3; the D gene is possibly TRBD2 (7 bases). V was trimmed by 5 bases and J by 3 bases, leaving 18 bases between them. Germline values: CDR1 SGHAT, CDR2 FQNNGV. The CDR3 is 16 amino acids. The CDR3 coding sequence is TGTGCCAGCAGCCCCGGGGCGGGGGCAGGGACAGATACGCAGTATTTT. This sequence encodes CASSPGAGAGTDTQYF.

The chain links TRBV28 to TRBJ1-3, with 8 bases aligning to TRBD1. V was clipped by 3 bases and J by 8 bases; unmatched bases: 9. Germline assignment: CDR1 MDHEN and CDR2 SYDVKM. The CDR3 is made up of 15 amino acids. In DNA, the CDR3 is TGTGCCAGCAGTTTGGACAGGGTGGGTGAAGACACCATATATTTT. It encodes CASSLDRVGEDTIYF.

This sequence joins TRBV4-1 and TRBJ1-2; D uncertain. Per the germline V gene, CDR1 is MGHRA and CDR2 is YSYEKL. This CDR3 spans 14 amino acids. V lost 2 bases and J lost 2, with 9 bases in between. The DNA for the CDR3 is TGCGCCAGCAGCCAACAAGCGATAAACTATGGCTACACCTTC. Its protein is CASSQQAINYGYTF.

This clone was found once. The chain carries TRBV5-5 and TRBJ1-2; 9 nucleotides align to TRBD1. The CDR3 is 15 residues long. V gave up 0 bases and J gave up 8 bases; unmatched junction bases: 8. CDR1 and CDR2 (germline): SGHKS, YYEKEE (reference sequence). CDR3 protein: CASSLASGTGNGYTF. As DNA, the CDR3 is TGTGCCAGCAGCTTGGCCAGCGGGACAGGGAACGGCTACACCTTC.